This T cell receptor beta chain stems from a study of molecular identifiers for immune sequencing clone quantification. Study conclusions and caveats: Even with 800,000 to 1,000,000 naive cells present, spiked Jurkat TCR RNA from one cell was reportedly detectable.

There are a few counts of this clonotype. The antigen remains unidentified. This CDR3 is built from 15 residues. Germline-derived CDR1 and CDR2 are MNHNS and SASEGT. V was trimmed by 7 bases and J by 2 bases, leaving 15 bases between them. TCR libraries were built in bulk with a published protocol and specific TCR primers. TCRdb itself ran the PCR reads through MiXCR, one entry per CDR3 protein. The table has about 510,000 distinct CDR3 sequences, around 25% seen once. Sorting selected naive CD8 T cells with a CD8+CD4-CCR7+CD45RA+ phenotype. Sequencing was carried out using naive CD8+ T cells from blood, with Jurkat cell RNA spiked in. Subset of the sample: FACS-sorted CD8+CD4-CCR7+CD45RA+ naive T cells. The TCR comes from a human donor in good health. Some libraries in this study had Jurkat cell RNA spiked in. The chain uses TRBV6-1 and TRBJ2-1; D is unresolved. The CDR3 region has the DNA TGTGCCAGCACTGTACGAGTGGATACCTACAATGAGCAGTTCTTC. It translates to CASTVRVDTYNEQFF.